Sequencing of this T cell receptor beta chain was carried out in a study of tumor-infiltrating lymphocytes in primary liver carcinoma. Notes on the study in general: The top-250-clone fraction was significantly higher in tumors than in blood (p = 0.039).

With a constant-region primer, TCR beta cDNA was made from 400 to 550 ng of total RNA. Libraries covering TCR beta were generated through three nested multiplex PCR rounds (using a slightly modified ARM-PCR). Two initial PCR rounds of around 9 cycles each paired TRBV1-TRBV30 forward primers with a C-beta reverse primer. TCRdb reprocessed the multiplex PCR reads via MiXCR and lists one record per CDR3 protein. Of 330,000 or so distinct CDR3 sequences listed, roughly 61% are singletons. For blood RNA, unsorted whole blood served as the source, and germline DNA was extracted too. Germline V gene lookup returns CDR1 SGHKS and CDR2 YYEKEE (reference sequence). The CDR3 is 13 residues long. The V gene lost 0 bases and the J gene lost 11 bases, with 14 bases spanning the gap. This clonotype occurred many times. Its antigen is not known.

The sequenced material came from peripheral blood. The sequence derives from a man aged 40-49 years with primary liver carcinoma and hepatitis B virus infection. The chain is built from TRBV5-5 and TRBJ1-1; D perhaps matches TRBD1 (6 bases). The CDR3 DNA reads TGTGCCAGCAGCTTGGAAGGGGGAGCTGGGGCTTTCTTT. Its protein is CASSLEGGAGAFF.